These 8 T cell receptor beta chains were all obtained from the same sample, sequenced in a study of T cell repertoires in cytomegalovirus infection (dated by TCRdb to between 2018 and 2021). The sequencer listed for this sample is Illumina HiSeq 1500. Through fastp at Q25 and MiXCR, TCRdb rebuilt clones from the public reads, retaining in-frame beta chains. CDR3 protein sequences are deduplicated, and each keeps its most common genes and DNA. Present in this sample are approximately 74,000 distinct CDR3 sequences, roughly 40% of which were seen just once. Over 85% of the sample goes to the ten largest clones. What the treatment or condition label conveys for this sample: in vitro stimulation with specific CMV peptide epitopes to enrich CMV-specific T cells. These TCRs' antigens remain unknown. The sequencing here drew on CD8+ T cells from cultured PBMCs, taken from culture after CMV antigen stimulation. The source of these receptors is a human donor in good health (CMV status not recorded). Some clones in this sample may be carry-over from other donors' samples.

This clonotype was counted between two and nine times. The V gene is TRBV4-2, the J gene TRBJ1-2; possibly TRBD1 for D (5 bases). The CDR3 has 16 residues. The V and J ends lost 4 bases and 4 bases respectively, with 19 bases between them. CDR1 is LGHNA, CDR2 YNFKEQ, per germline. CDR3 DNA: TGTGCCAGCAGCCTCGATTTTCAGGGATCCGGCTATGGCTACACCTTC. The encoded protein is CASSLDFQGSGYGYTF.

In its sample, this clonotype was seen a few times. The chain employs TRBV28 and TRBJ2-5, with 10 bases identical to TRBD1. The CDR3 totals 15 residues. The germline CDR1 and CDR2 sequences are MDHEN and SYDVKM. V was pared by 6 bases and J by 3 bases, with 7 bases of the junction left unmatched. CDR3 sequence: CASSHGGTGEETQYF. The CDR3 coding sequence is TGTGCCAGCAGCCATGGGGGGACAGGGGAAGAGACCCAGTACTTC.

This clonotype was picked up a small number of times. V is TRBV19 and J is TRBJ2-7; TRBD1 matches at 8 bases. CDR1 is LNHDA and CDR2 is SQIVND in the germline V gene (reference sequence). This CDR3 spans 14 amino acids. The V and J ends lost 5 bases and 4 bases, in that order; junction bases with no gene match: 7. CDR3 residues: CASSGGQGGYEQYF. The CDR3 nucleotides are TGTGCCAGTAGTGGAGGACAGGGTGGTTACGAGCAGTACTTC.

In this sample, this clonotype turned up a few times. Relative to the germline gene, one junction end is altered; a read error may explain this. The chain uses TRBV3-1 and TRBJ1-2; D might be TRBD1 (6 bases). Germline V gives CDR1 LGHDT, CDR2 YNNKEL (reference sequence). This CDR3 comprises 14 residues. CDR3 residues: CASSQGTYNYGYTF. The CDR3 nucleotides read TGTGCTAGCAGCCAAGGGACATATAACTATGGCTACACCTTC.

This clonotype was counted between two and nine times. The chain employs TRBV20-1 and TRBJ2-3, with 11 bases matching TRBD2. The length of the CDR3 is 16 residues. Per the germline V gene, CDR1 is DFQATT and CDR2 is SNEGSKA (reference sequence). The V gene end was trimmed by 6 bases and the J gene end by 3 bases; junction bases not matched to a gene: 11. This CDR3 is CSAKRELAGETDTQYF. The CDR3 DNA follows: TGCAGTGCCAAGCGCGAACTAGCGGGGGAAACAGATACGCAGTATTTT.

CDR3 bases: TGTGCCAGCACCAGGGACCATAGCAATCAGCCCCAGCATTTT. Protein: CASTRDHSNQPQHF. The V and J genes are TRBV12-3 or TRBV12-4 and TRBJ1-5, with D possibly being TRBD1 (5 bases). The CDR3 has 14 amino acids. Between the trimmed V and J ends, which lost 7 bases and 0 bases, there was a span of 10 bases.

This clonotype was counted only a few times. The chain employs TRBV19 and TRBJ2-3, with 7 bases aligning to TRBD1. The length of the CDR3 is 16 residues. J gave up 3 bases and V 4 bases, and 10 bases lay outside the gene matches. Germline V gene lookup returns CDR1 LNHDA and CDR2 SQIVND (reference sequence). The chain's CDR3 is CASSKWRQGGTDTQYF. The DNA for the CDR3 is TGTGCCAGTAGTAAATGGAGACAGGGCGGGACAGATACGCAGTATTTT. The entire variable domain, with the rest obtained from reference TRBV19 and TRBJ2-3, is as follows: DGGITQSPKYLFRKEGQNVTLSCEQNLNHDAMYWYRQDPGQGLRLIYYSQIVNDFQKGDIAEGYSVSREKKESFPLTVTSAQKNPTAFYLCASSKWRQGGTDTQYFGPGTRLTVL.

The table lists this clonotype with a few counts. V is TRBV7-2 and J is TRBJ1-6, with a weak D call TRBD1 (5 bases). V dropped 6 bases and J dropped 3 bases, with 12 bases sitting between them. CDR1 and CDR2 (germline): SGHTA, FQGNSA. The length of the CDR3 is 15 residues. CDR3 nucleotide sequence: TGTGCCAGCAGTCCGGGGGAAATCTATAATTCACCCCTCCACTTT. Residues: CASSPGEIYNSPLHF.